This TCR beta chain came from a study of T cell changes during pregnancy in multiple sclerosis. This CDR3 spans 14 amino acids. In germline, CDR1 is SGHTA, CDR2 FQGNSA. Trimming took off 3 bases at V and 3 bases at J, with 11 bases between the two ends. Method: immunoSEQ multiplex PCR; TCRdb's copy keeps in-frame clones and lacks some. The sample consists of fewer than 70,000 clones, approximately 90% of them appearing once. The chain couples TRBV7-2 to TRBJ2-5; no firm D call. The sample in question was peripheral blood, obtained in the first trimester of pregnancy. The clonotype originates from a female donor with multiple sclerosis, enrolled in a pregnancy study. DNA of the CDR3: TGTGCCAGCAGCTTCGGTGATACTGAAGAGACCCAGTACTTC. This encodes CASSFGDTEETQYF. The complete variable domain, with remaining parts taken from reference TRBV7-2 and TRBJ2-5, reads GAGVSQSPSNKVTEKGKDVELRCDPISGHTALYWYRQSLGQGLEFLIYFQGNSAPDKSGLPSDRFSAERTGGSVSTLTIQRTQQEDSAVYLCASSFGDTEETQYFGPGTRLLVL.